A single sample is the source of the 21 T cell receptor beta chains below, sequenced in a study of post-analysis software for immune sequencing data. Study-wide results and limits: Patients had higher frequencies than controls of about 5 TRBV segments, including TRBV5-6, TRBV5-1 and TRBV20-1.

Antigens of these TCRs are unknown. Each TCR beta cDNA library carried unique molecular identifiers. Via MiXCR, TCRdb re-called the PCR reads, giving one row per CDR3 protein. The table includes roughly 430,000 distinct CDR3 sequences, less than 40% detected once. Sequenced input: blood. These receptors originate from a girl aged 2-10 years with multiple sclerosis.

DNA for the CDR3: TGCAGCGTTGAAGCCCGTTTATTAATAGGGTACGACTATGGCTACACCTTC. It translates to CSVEARLLIGYDYGYTF. The chain combines TRBV29-1 with TRBJ1-2; D remains ambiguous. The CDR3 contains 17 residues. CDR1 is SQVTM, CDR2 ANQGSEA, per germline. The V end was cut by 1 base, the J end by 3 bases, with 21 bases between.

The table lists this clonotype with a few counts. CDR3 DNA sequence: TGTGCCAGCAGTTACTCTGATACAGATACGCAGTATTTT. Translated, it gives CASSYSDTDTQYF. V usage is TRBV6-6 and J usage is TRBJ2-3; D call uncertain. The CDR3 totals 13 residues. The germline V gene has CDR1 MNHNY and CDR2 SVGAGI (reference sequence). V was trimmed by 0 bases and J by 3 bases, leaving 4 bases between them.

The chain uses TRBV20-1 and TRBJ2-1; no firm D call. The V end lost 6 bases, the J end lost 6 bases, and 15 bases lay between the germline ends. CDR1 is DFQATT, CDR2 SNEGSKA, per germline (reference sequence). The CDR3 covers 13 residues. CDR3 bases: TGCAGTGCCCCTCTATCCCGGATCAATGAGCAGTTCTTC. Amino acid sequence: CSAPLSRINEQFF.

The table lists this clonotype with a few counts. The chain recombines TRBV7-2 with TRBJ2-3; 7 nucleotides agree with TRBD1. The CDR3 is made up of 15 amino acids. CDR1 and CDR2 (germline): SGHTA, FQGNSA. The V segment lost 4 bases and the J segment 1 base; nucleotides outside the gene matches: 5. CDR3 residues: CASSSKGQRTDTQYF. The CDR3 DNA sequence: TGTGCCAGCAGCTCGAAGGGACAGCGCACAGATACGCAGTATTTT.

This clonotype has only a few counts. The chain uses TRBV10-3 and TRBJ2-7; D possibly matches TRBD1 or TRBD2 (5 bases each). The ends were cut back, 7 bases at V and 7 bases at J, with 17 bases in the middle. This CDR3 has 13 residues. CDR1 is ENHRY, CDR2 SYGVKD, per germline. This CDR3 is CAINGDHTREQYF. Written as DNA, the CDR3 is TGTGCCATCAACGGGGACCATACGAGGGAGCAGTACTTC.

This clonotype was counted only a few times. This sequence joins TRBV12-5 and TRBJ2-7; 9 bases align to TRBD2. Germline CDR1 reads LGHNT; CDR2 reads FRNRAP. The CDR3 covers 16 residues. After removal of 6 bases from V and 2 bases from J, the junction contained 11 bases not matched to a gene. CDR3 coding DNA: TGTGCTAGTGGCCCTCTCGGACTAGCGCCTACCTACGAGCAGTACTTC. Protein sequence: CASGPLGLAPTYEQYF.

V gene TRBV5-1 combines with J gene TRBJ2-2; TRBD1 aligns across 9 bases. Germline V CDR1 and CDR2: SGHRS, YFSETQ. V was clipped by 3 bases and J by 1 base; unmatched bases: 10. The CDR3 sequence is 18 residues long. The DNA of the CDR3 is TGCGCCAGCAGCTCAAGAAACGCGGGACAGGGGAACACCGGGGAGCTGTTTTTT. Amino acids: CASSSRNAGQGNTGELFF. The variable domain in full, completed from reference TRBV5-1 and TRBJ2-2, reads KAGVTQTPRYLIKTRGQQVTLSCSPISGHRSVSWYQQTPGQGLQFLFEYFSETQRNKGNFPGRFSGRQFSNSRSEMNVSTLELGDSALYLCASSSRNAGQGNTGELFFGEGSRLTVL.

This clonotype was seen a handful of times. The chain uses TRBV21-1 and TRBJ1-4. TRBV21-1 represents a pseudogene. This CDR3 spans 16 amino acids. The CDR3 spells CASSKVISLANEKLFF. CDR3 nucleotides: TGTGCCAGCAGCAAAGTTATCAGCCTAGCTAATGAAAAACTGTTTTTT.

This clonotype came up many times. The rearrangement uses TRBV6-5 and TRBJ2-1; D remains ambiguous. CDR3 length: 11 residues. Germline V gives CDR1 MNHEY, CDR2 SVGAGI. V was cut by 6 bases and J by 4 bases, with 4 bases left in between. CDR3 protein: CASREYNEQFF. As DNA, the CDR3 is TGTGCCAGCAGAGAATACAATGAGCAGTTCTTC.

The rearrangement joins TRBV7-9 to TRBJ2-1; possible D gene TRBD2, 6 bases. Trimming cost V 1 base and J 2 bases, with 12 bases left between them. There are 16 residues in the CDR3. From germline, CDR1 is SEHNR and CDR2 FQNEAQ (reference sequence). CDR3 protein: CASSLVGSGPYNEQFF. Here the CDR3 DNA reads TGTGCCAGCAGCTTAGTGGGTAGCGGTCCCTACAATGAGCAGTTCTTC. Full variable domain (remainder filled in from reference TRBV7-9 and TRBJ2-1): DTGVSQNPRHKITKRGQNVTFRCDPISEHNRLYWYRQTLGQGPEFLTYFQNEAQLEKSRLLSDRFSAERPKGSFSTLEIQRTEQGDSAMYLCASSLVGSGPYNEQFFGPGTRLTVL.

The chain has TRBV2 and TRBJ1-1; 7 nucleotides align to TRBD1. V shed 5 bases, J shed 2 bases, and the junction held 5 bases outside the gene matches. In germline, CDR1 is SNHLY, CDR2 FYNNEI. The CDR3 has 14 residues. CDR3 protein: CASSTRQGNTEAFF. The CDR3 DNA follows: TGTGCCAGCAGTACCCGACAGGGAAACACTGAAGCTTTCTTT.

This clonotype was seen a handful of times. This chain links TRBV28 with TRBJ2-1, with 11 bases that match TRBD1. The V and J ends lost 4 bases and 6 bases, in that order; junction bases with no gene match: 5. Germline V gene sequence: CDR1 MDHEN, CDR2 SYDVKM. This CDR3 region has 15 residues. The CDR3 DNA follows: TGTGCCAGCAGTTCGTCCGGGACAGGGGGCAATGAGCAGTTCTTC. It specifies CASSSSGTGGNEQFF.

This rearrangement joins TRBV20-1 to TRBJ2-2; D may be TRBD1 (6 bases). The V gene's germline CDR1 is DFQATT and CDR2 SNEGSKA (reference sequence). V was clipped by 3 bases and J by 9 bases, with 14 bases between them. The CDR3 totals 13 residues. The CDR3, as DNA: TGCAGTGCTAGCGTAGAGGGGGACCGGGAGCTGTTTTTT. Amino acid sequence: CSASVEGDRELFF.

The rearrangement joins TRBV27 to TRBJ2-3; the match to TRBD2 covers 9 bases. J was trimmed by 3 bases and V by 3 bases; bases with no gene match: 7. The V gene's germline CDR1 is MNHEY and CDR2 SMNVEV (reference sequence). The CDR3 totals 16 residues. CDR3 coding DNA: TGTGCCAGCAGTTTTCGTACTAGCGGGTGGACAGATACGCAGTATTTT. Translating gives CASSFRTSGWTDTQYF.

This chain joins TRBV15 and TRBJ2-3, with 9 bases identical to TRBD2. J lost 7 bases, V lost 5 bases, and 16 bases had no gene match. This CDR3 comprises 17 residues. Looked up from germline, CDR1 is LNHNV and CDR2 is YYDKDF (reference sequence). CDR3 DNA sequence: TGTGCCACCAGCGGCGGGAGGGCCCAGTACATATGGCATACGCAGTATTTT. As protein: CATSGGRAQYIWHTQYF.

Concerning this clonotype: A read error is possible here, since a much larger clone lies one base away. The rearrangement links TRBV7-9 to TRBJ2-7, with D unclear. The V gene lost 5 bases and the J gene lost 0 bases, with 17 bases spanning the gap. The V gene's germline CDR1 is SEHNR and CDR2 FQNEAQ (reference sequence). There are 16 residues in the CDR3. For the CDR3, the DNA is TGTGCCAGCAGCCACACAAGGGATCCGATCTCCTACGAGCAGTACTTC. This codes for CASSHTRDPISYEQYF.

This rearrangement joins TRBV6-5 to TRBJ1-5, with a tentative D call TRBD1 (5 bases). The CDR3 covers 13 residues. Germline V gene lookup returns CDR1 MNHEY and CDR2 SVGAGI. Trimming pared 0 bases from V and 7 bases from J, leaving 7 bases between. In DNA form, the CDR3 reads TGTGCCAGCAGTTACTCCTGGGGGCAGCCCCAGCATTTT. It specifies CASSYSWGQPQHF.

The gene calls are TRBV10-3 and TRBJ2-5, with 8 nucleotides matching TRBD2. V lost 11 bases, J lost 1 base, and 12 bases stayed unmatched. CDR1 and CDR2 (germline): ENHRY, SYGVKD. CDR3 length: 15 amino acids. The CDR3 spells CAVKDPGLAQETQYF. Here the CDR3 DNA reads TGTGCCGTTAAGGACCCTGGACTAGCCCAAGAGACCCAGTACTTC.

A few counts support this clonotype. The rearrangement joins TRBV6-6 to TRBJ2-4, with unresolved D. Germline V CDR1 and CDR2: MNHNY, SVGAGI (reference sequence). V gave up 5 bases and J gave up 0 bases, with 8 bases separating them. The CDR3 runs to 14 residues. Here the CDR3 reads CASSVSVAKNIQYF. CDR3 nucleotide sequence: TGTGCCAGCAGTGTCTCCGTAGCCAAAAACATTCAGTACTTC.

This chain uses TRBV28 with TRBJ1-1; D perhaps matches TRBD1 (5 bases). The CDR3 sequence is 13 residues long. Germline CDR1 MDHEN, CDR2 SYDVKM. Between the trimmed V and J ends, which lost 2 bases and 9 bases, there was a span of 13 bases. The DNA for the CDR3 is TGTGCCAGCAGTTTAACGGGACCGAGCAAAGCTTTCTTT. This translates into CASSLTGPSKAFF.

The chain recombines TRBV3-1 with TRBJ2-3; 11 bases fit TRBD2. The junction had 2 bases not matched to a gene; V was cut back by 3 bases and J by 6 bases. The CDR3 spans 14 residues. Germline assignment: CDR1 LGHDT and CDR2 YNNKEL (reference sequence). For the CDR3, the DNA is TGTGCCAGCAGCCAGGCTAGCGGGGGGGATACGCAGTATTTT. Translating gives CASSQASGGDTQYF.